This passage covers 24 T cell receptor beta chains from one sample sequenced in a study of OX40 agonist ivuxolimab in advanced cancers. Generated by immunoSEQ multiplex PCR, the TCRdb table keeps only in-frame clones and is missing some. The sample comprises approximately 67,000 clones, under 85% of which are singletons, and roughly 2.4% rests with the top ten. The sequences come from CD4+ or CD8+ T cells sorted from blood, collected in a trial of the OX40 agonist ivuxolimab. These receptors all come from an adult with an advanced solid tumor such as melanoma, head and neck, liver or kidney cancer.

The chain links TRBV28 to TRBJ2-7; D is possibly TRBD2 (5 bases). The CDR3 sequence is 14 residues long. V was pared by 5 bases and J by 5 bases, with 16 bases between. Looked up from germline, CDR1 is MDHEN and CDR2 is SYDVKM. The DNA for the CDR3 is TGTGCCAGCAGTACCCCGGGAATCCAGGACGAGCAGTACTTC. This sequence encodes CASSTPGIQDEQYF.

J is TRBJ2-3 and V is TRBV19; D is ambiguous. The germline V gene has CDR1 LNHDA and CDR2 SQIVND (reference sequence). V was clipped by 5 bases and J by 8 bases, with 8 bases between them. This CDR3 contains 11 residues. CDR3 sequence (DNA): TGTGCCAGTAGTGCCTCCGCTACGCAGTATTTT. Translated: CASSASATQYF.

This sequence joins TRBV19 and TRBJ1-4; TRBD1 is a possible D gene (5 bases). Trimming shortened V by 7 bases and J by 0 bases, and 15 bases separated the two germline ends. Per the germline V gene, CDR1 is LNHDA and CDR2 is SQIVND (reference sequence). This CDR3 region has 16 residues. Here the CDR3 DNA reads TGTGCCAGTACCTTACCGGGGGACGCAACTAATGAAAAACTGTTTTTT. It encodes CASTLPGDATNEKLFF.

The CDR3 DNA sequence: TGTGCCAGCAGTGCAGTAAGTTACTCCTACAATGAGCAGTTCTTC. Protein: CASSAVSYSYNEQFF. The V and J genes are TRBV6-1 and TRBJ2-1; D is unclear. Germline assignment: CDR1 MNHNS and CDR2 SASEGT. The CDR3 has 15 amino acids. Trimming left V 4 bases short and J 0 bases short, with 10 bases between.

The V gene is TRBV21-1, the J gene TRBJ2-1; the tabulated D call, TRBD1, remains unverified against the DNA. TRBV21-1 is given as a pseudogene. CDR3 length: 18 amino acids. The CDR3 here is CASSKDHGGLPPYNEQFF. The DNA of the CDR3 is TGTGCCAGCAGCAAAGATCATGGGGGCCTTCCTCCCTACAATGAGCAGTTCTTC.

The gene calls are TRBV6-5 and TRBJ1-2; D is perhaps TRBD1 (6 bases). Germline CDR1 reads MNHEY; CDR2 reads SVGAGI. V was pared by 4 bases and J by 6 bases, with 15 bases between. CDR3 length: 14 amino acids. The CDR3 region is CASSLNNRVDGYTF. The CDR3 DNA reads as TGTGCCAGCAGTTTGAATAACAGGGTAGATGGCTACACCTTC.

The chain joins TRBV19 to TRBJ2-7; D may be TRBD2 (6 bases). This CDR3 region has 14 residues. Germline V CDR1 and CDR2: LNHDA, SQIVND (reference sequence). Trimming left V 6 bases short and J 0 bases short, with 12 bases between. For the CDR3, the DNA is TGTGCCAGTAGCATCGGGGGTACCTCCTACGAGCAGTACTTC. This encodes CASSIGGTSYEQYF.

CDR3 sequence (DNA): TGTGCCAGCAGCTTAGGAGAAAAACTGTTTTTT. This encodes CASSLGEKLFF. The chain carries TRBV11-3 and TRBJ1-4; no firm D call. There are 11 residues in the CDR3. Trimming took 1 base from V and 8 from J, leaving 2 bases between them. Germline V gives CDR1 SGHNT, CDR2 YENEEA.

The gene calls are TRBV7-8 and TRBJ1-5; 7 bases map to TRBD1. Per germline, CDR1 SGHVS and CDR2 FQNEAQ. The CDR3 has 15 amino acids. Germline trimming cut 5 bases from V and 3 bases from J; bases unmatched to any gene: 7. Here the CDR3 reads CASSARGQINQPQHF. CDR3 DNA: TGTGCCAGCAGCGCGAGGGGACAGATCAATCAGCCCCAGCATTTT.

The chain joins TRBV7-2 to TRBJ2-7; 16 positions agree with TRBD2. The CDR3 runs to 14 residues. Germline lookup yields CDR1 SGHTA and CDR2 FQGNSA. After removal of 4 bases from V and 9 bases from J, the junction contained 3 bases not matched to a gene. In DNA form, the CDR3 reads TGTGCCAGCAGCTCGGGACTAGCGGGAGGGGTGCAGTACTTC. As protein: CASSSGLAGGVQYF.

The rearrangement joins TRBV30 to TRBJ1-1, with D possibly being TRBD1 (6 bases). Germline values: CDR1 GTSNPN, CDR2 SVGIG (reference sequence). The length of the CDR3 is 14 residues. Trimming removed 0 bases from V and 0 bases from J, with 8 bases in between. The CDR3 nucleotides are TGTGCCTGGAGTGTGAACAGGGTGAACACTGAAGCTTTCTTT. Translating gives CAWSVNRVNTEAFF.

The J gene is TRBJ2-7, the V gene TRBV4-3; TRBD1 aligns across 7 bases. This CDR3 region has 13 residues. Germline values: CDR1 LGHNA, CDR2 YSLEER. After removal of 4 bases from V and 2 bases from J, the junction contained 2 bases not matched to a gene. The CDR3 loop is CASSLQGTYEQYF. CDR3 nucleotide sequence: TGCGCCAGCAGCCTACAGGGGACCTACGAGCAGTACTTC.

The V call is TRBV27, the J call TRBJ1-2; TRBD1 is a possible D gene (5 bases). Deletions cut 5 bases from V and 5 bases from J, with 12 bases between. The CDR3 is 13 amino acids. Germline CDR1 MNHEY, CDR2 SMNVEV (reference sequence). CDR3 protein: CASSREPGYGYTF. CDR3 in DNA: TGTGCCAGCAGTCGTGAACCAGGGTATGGCTACACCTTC.

This clone was picked up a small number of times. CDR3 sequence reads: CASSLDGTSANNEQFF. CDR3 bases: TGTGCCAGCAGCTTGGACGGGACTAGCGCGAACAATGAGCAGTTCTTC. The chain combines TRBV7-2 with TRBJ2-1, with 10 bases identical to TRBD2. From germline, CDR1 is SGHTA and CDR2 FQGNSA. Trimming at V came to 3 bases and at J to 5 bases, leaving 7 bases not matched to a gene. The CDR3 covers 16 residues.

The chain couples TRBV6-1 to TRBJ1-1, with D possibly TRBD1 on 5 matching bases. The V gene's germline CDR1 is MNHNS and CDR2 SASEGT. CDR3 length equals 12 residues. Trimming removed 10 bases at V and 5 bases at J, with 14 bases between. DNA of the CDR3: TGTGCCACTGTGGGGGTTCGGACTGAAGCTTTCTTT. It specifies CATVGVRTEAFF.

This clone has a single count. The J gene is TRBJ1-1, the V gene TRBV27, with D perhaps TRBD1 (5 bases). The CDR3 runs 15 residues. Germline V gene sequence: CDR1 MNHEY, CDR2 SMNVEV (reference sequence). V was shortened by 7 bases and J by 0 bases, with 15 bases between the two germline ends. The CDR3 DNA sequence: TGTGCCAGCATACAAACAGGACGGTTGAACACTGAAGCTTTCTTT. This gives the protein CASIQTGRLNTEAFF.

This clone appeared a few times. The germline gene is not matched at one end of the junction; a read error may be the cause. The chain uses TRBV9 and TRBJ1-6; D unclear. Germline V gene sequence: CDR1 SGDLS, CDR2 YYNGEE. The CDR3 spans 13 residues. DNA of the CDR3: TGTGCCAGCAGCATCTCCGATAATTCACCCCTCCACTTT. Amino acid sequence: CASSISDNSPLHF.

The chain carries TRBV19 and TRBJ1-2, with a possible D match to TRBD1 (5 bases). Germline V lookup: CDR1 LNHDA, CDR2 SQIVND (reference sequence). The V and J ends lost 0 bases and 4 bases respectively, with 24 bases between them. The CDR3 extends over 19 amino acids. The CDR3 protein is CASSIDLSGRVVETYGYTF. In nucleotides, the CDR3 is TGTGCCAGTAGTATAGATCTATCCGGCAGGGTCGTTGAGACCTATGGCTACACCTTC.

The rearrangement uses TRBV5-1 and TRBJ1-1; 7 bases match TRBD1. The V segment lost 4 bases and the J segment 3 bases; nucleotides outside the gene matches: 3. Germline V gives CDR1 SGHRS, CDR2 YFSETQ. This CDR3 has 13 residues. The CDR3 reads CASSPDRDTEAFF. CDR3 DNA: TGCGCCAGCAGCCCCGACAGGGACACTGAAGCTTTCTTT. Supplemented by reference TRBV5-1 and TRBJ1-1, the full variable domain reads KAGVTQTPRYLIKTRGQQVTLSCSPISGHRSVSWYQQTPGQGLQFLFEYFSETQRNKGNFPGRFSGRQFSNSRSEMNVSTLELGDSALYLCASSPDRDTEAFFGQGTRLTVV.

The chain links TRBV5-1 to TRBJ1-1, with D unresolved. Germline V gene lookup returns CDR1 SGHRS and CDR2 YFSETQ. V was shortened by 2 bases and J by 5 bases, with 10 bases between the two germline ends. The CDR3 has 13 amino acids. The CDR3 DNA is TGCGCCAGCAGCTTCGGGGAAGTAACTGAAGCTTTCTTT. Translation: CASSFGEVTEAFF.

The CDR3 region has the DNA TGTGCCAGCAGCTTAGGATCCCCTTGGGGGGGCCAAGAGACCCAGTACTTC. It translates to CASSLGSPWGGQETQYF. This chain connects TRBV11-3 to TRBJ2-5; 7 bases are a match to TRBD2. This CDR3 is built from 17 residues. V dropped 1 base and J dropped 1; count of bases not matched to a gene: 9. The germline V gene encodes CDR1 SGHNT and CDR2 YENEEA.

This clone was seen more than once but under ten times. The rearrangement uses TRBV29-1 and TRBJ1-1, with 7 bases identical to TRBD1. Germline-derived CDR1 and CDR2 are SQVTM and ANQGSEA. This CDR3 comprises 13 residues. Written as DNA, the CDR3 is TGCAGTGCCCGACACAGGGGCAACACTGAAGCTTTCTTT. Encoded protein: CSARHRGNTEAFF.

The chain carries TRBV6-6 and TRBJ2-7; D call uncertain. Germline CDR1 MNHNY, CDR2 SVGAGI (reference sequence). CDR3 size: 14 residues. V was trimmed by 7 bases and J by 4 bases, leaving 17 bases between them. The CDR3 here is CASTSALFNYEQYF. The CDR3 DNA follows: TGTGCCAGCACCTCGGCACTTTTCAATTACGAGCAGTACTTC.

This clone was seen more than once but under ten times. This chain connects TRBV18 to TRBJ1-6; D may be TRBD1 (5 bases). V was pared by 2 bases and J by 4 bases, with 9 bases between. The CDR3 contains 15 residues. CDR1 KGHSH and CDR2 LQKENI come from the germline V gene. The CDR3 region has the DNA TGTGCCAGCTCACCAGGGGCGGGATATAATTCACCCCTCCACTTT. Amino acids: CASSPGAGYNSPLHF.